Listed below are T cell receptor beta chains from one sample, sequenced in a study of shared clonotypes between healthy human individuals. Data came from immunoSEQ multiplex PCR; TCRdb stores just in-frame clones and leaves some out. The data hold some 2 million clones, with about 94% observed a single time. Sequencing was carried out using naive CD8+ T cells sorted from blood. The receptors come from a man aged 18 to 30 in good health. CDR3s include the opening cysteine and the closing phenylalanine or tryptophan. Each record gives: V gene, D gene, CDR3 length, J gene, CDR3 DNA, CDR3 protein. A D gene is named only where the DNA matches it firmly.

TRBV7-9	.	14	TRBJ2-7	TGTGCCAGCAGCTTTACAGGGAACTCCTACGAGCAGTACTTC	CASSFTGNSYEQYF
TRBV27	.	17	TRBJ2-6	TGTGCCAGCAAACTTACAGGGCCCCTCACTGGGGCCAACGTCCTGACTTTC	CASKLTGPLTGANVLTF
TRBV2	.	14	TRBJ2-5	TGTGCCAGCGGTTCGACTAGGGTTCAAGAGACCCAGTACTTC	CASGSTRVQETQYF
TRBV6-1	.	14	TRBJ1-1	TGTGCCAGCAGTGAAGGGGCGGTGTACACTGAAGCTTTCTTT	CASSEGAVYTEAFF
TRBV7-9	TRBD2	19	TRBJ2-5	TGTGCCAGCAGTTCCGCTGGGACTAGCGGAAACCGCGGTCTAGAGACCCAGTACTTC	CASSSAGTSGNRGLETQYF
TRBV5-1	.	16	TRBJ2-5	TGCGCCAGCAGCTTGGAATGGACAGCAGCCCAAGAGACCCAGTACTTC	CASSLEWTAAQETQYF
TRBV6-6	.	11	TRBJ1-1	TGTGCCAGTAACGGGGGTCCCGAAGCTTTCTTT	CASNGGPEAFF
TRBV30	.	14	TRBJ1-2	TGTGCCTGGGGCGTCGGGACATCTAACTATGGCTACACCTTC	CAWGVGTSNYGYTF
TRBV27	.	12	TRBJ2-7	TGTGCCAGCGCCTTAGGAACGAACGAGCAGTACTTC	CASALGTNEQYF
TRBV27	.	16	TRBJ1-4	TGTGCCAGCAGTTCGACACCGAGGGGGGGGAATGAAAAACTGTTTTTT	CASSSTPRGGNEKLFF
TRBV5-4	.	14	TRBJ2-5	TGTGCCAGCACGGTAAACAGGGCCCAAGAGACCCAGTACTTC	CASTVNRAQETQYF
TRBV9	.	15	TRBJ2-1	TGTGCCAGCAGCGTAGATGGAAGAGGATACAATGAGCAGTTCTTC	CASSVDGRGYNEQFF
TRBV6-6	.	14	TRBJ1-5	TGTGCCAGCAGTTACTCGGAAGGCGTTCAGCCCCAGCATTTT	CASSYSEGVQPQHF
TRBV6-1	.	15	TRBJ2-7	TGTGCCAGCAGTCCCTTGGAGGGGGGCCCCTACGAGCAGTACTTC	CASSPLEGGPYEQYF
TRBV5-1	.	15	TRBJ1-3	TGCGCCAGCAAAGTTGGGGAAAGCTCTGGAAACACCATATATTTT	CASKVGESSGNTIYF
TRBV5-4	.	13	TRBJ2-7	TGTGCCAGCAGCTTGGGACCTCCCTACGAGCAGTACTTC	CASSLGPPYEQYF
TRBV6-1	TRBD1	16	TRBJ1-4	TGTGCCAGCAGTGAGGTTATAGGACAGGAGAATGAAAAACTGTTTTTT	CASSEVIGQENEKLFF
TRBV7-9	.	14	TRBJ2-7	TGTGCCAGCAGCAGTACGACAGGTTCGGACGAGCAGTACTTC	CASSSTTGSDEQYF
TRBV28	.	13	TRBJ1-1	TGTGCCAGCAGACCGACAGTAAACACTGAAGCTTTCTTT	CASRPTVNTEAFF
TRBV25-1	.	17	TRBJ2-7	TGTGCCAGCAGTTCTGAAGGGGGTTGGAGTAAATCCTACGAGCAGTACTTC	CASSSEGGWSKSYEQYF
TRBV7-6	.	16	TRBJ2-1	TGTGCCAGCAGCTTAGACGATGGAATCTCCTACAATGAGCAGTTCTTC	CASSLDDGISYNEQFF
TRBV19	TRBD2	16	TRBJ2-1	TGTGCCAGTAGTATCTCCCTAGCGGGAGGTATCAATGAGCAGTTCTTC	CASSISLAGGINEQFF
TRBV7-9	.	17	TRBJ2-1	TGTGCCAGCAGCCGGACCCCGCTGGGATTCTCCTACAATGAGCAGTTCTTC	CASSRTPLGFSYNEQFF
TRBV14	TRBD1	12	TRBJ2-7	TGTGCCAGCAGCCCAGGGGGATACGAGCAGTACTTC	CASSPGGYEQYF
TRBV4-3	.	14	TRBJ2-7	TGCGCCAGCAGCCTCGCAGGGCACTCCTACGAGCAGTACTTC	CASSLAGHSYEQYF
TRBV11-2	TRBD2	17	TRBJ2-2	TGTGCCAGCAGTCAGACCCCCGGGGGGAAGAACACCGGGGAGCTGTTTTTT	CASSQTPGGKNTGELFF
TRBV27	.	15	TRBJ2-2	TGTGCCAGCAGTCCCCTCTCCAGGGGTGGCGGGGAGCTGTTTTTT	CASSPLSRGGGELFF
TRBV28	.	16	TRBJ1-1	TGTGCCAGCAGCACCCCCCATGACAGCGAGAACACTGAAGCTTTCTTT	CASSTPHDSENTEAFF
TRBV4-1	.	12	TRBJ2-1	TGCGCCAGCAGGTCCCAATACGGTGAGCAGTTCTTC	CASRSQYGEQFF
TRBV9	.	14	TRBJ1-5	TGTGCCAGCAGCCCGACAGGAGCCAATCAGCCCCAGCATTTT	CASSPTGANQPQHF
TRBV27	.	16	TRBJ2-2	TGTGCCAGCCGTTCGGGGGCGGGGACGAACACCGGGGAGCTGTTTTTT	CASRSGAGTNTGELFF